This T cell receptor beta chain originates from a study of cytomegalovirus exposure and HLA in healthy donors. Findings of the study overall: Researchers counted around 180 TCR beta chains as cytomegalovirus-associated. When analyzed later, the rates of TCR association showed variation by HLA locus, with DRB1 the most and HLA-C the fewest. Later analysis suggested links between common viral pathogens and several top significant clusters.

Worth noting for this clone: What it recognizes is unknown.

Per the germline V gene, CDR1 is SGHDT and CDR2 is YYEEEE. This CDR3 spans 12 amino acids. V was shortened by 1 base and J by 7 bases, with 8 bases between the two germline ends. PCR used 60 Vbeta primers and 13 Jbeta primers. Libraries were prepared by immunoSEQ multiplex PCR; TCRdb keeps only in-frame clonotypes and omits some of them. The repertoire includes 130,000 or so clones, around 86% of them detected once, and 2.1% sits in the top ten. The V and J genes are TRBV5-6 and TRBJ1-2; D gene ambiguous. The receptor was derived from a man in his thirties or forties in good health and CMV-seronegative. Sequencing was done on a sample of PBMCs. For the CDR3, the DNA is TGTGCCAGCAGCTTGCCCCTAAGTGGCTACACCTTC. Translating gives CASSLPLSGYTF.